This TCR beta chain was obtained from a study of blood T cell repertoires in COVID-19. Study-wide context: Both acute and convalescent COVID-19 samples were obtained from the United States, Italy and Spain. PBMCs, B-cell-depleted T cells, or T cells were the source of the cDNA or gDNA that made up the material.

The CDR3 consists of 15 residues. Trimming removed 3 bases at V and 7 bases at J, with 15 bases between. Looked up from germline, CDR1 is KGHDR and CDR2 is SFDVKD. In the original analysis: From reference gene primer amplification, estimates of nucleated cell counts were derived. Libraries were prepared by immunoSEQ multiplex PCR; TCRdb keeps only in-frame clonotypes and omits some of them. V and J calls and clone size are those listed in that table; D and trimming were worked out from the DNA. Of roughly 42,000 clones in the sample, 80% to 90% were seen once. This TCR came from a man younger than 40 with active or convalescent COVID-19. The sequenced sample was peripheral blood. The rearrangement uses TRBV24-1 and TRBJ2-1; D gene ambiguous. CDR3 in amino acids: CATSDPREVGNEQFF. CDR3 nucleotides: TGTGCCACCAGTGATCCCCGCGAGGTTGGGAATGAGCAGTTCTTC.